Shown below are 31 T cell receptor beta chains from a single sample sequenced in a study of PD-1 blockade in classical Hodgkin lymphoma. The sample's time point: newly diagnosed, previously untreated cHL patient sample. Researchers report purifying CD4+ T cells from thawed PBMCs by magnetic negative selection. Some clones are missing from TCRdb's copy, which holds only in-frame ones; the method was immunoSEQ multiplex PCR. The sample lists tens of thousands of clones, about 88% occurring once. The sample comprised CD4+ T cells from blood. The receptors were gathered from a human donor with classical Hodgkin lymphoma.

The V call is TRBV4-2, the J call TRBJ2-6, with D perhaps matching TRBD1 or TRBD2 (5 bases each). The germline gives CDR1 LGHNA, CDR2 YNFKEQ. Trimming shortened V by 6 bases and J by 2 bases, and 14 bases separated the two germline ends. This CDR3 spans 16 amino acids. The CDR3 loop is CASSGTIGAGANVLTF. CDR3 nucleotide sequence: TGTGCCAGCAGTGGGACCATAGGGGCTGGGGCCAACGTCCTGACTTTC.

V usage is TRBV29-1 and J usage is TRBJ1-4, with unresolved D. Germline V gene sequence: CDR1 SQVTM, CDR2 ANQGSEA. V was pared by 5 bases and J by 4 bases, with 11 bases between. The CDR3 has 13 residues. CDR3 loop: CSVQPQHNEKLFF. CDR3 coding DNA: TGCAGCGTTCAGCCTCAGCATAATGAAAAACTGTTTTTT.

In this sample, this clone turned up once. The rearrangement links TRBV15 to TRBJ1-5; the D is unclear. Per germline, CDR1 LNHNV and CDR2 YYDKDF (reference sequence). V dropped 1 base and J dropped 5 bases, with 12 bases sitting between them. This CDR3 comprises 15 residues. The CDR3 loop reads CATSRAPPKDQPQHF. The CDR3 region has the DNA TGTGCCACCAGCAGAGCCCCGCCTAAGGATCAGCCCCAGCATTTT.

This clone showed up just a few times. The chain is built from TRBV6-1 and TRBJ1-1, with D possibly being TRBD1 (5 bases). Germline V lookup: CDR1 MNHNS, CDR2 SASEGT. Trimming cost V 1 base and J 2 bases, with 14 bases left between them. This CDR3 has 16 residues. The CDR3 loop is CASSEGPQGANTEAFF. CDR3 DNA sequence: TGTGCCAGCAGTGAAGGTCCGCAGGGAGCAAACACTGAAGCTTTCTTT.

The rearrangement joins TRBV5-1 to TRBJ2-2, with D possibly being TRBD1 (6 bases). The V gene lost 4 bases and the J gene lost 2 bases, with 12 bases spanning the gap. Germline-derived CDR1 and CDR2 are SGHRS and YFSETQ. CDR3 size: 15 residues. The CDR3, as DNA: TGCGCCAGCAGCCCCAGACAGGCAAACACCGGGGAGCTGTTTTTT. It is translated as CASSPRQANTGELFF.

J is TRBJ1-2 and V is TRBV6-5; 8 bases line up with TRBD1. This CDR3 is built from 13 residues. The ends lost 6 bases at V and 7 bases at J; junction bases unmatched: 7. Germline V gene lookup returns CDR1 MNHEY and CDR2 SVGAGI. Here the CDR3 DNA reads TGTGCCAGCAGCCGCAACAGGGGGGGTGGCTACACCTTC. Encoded protein: CASSRNRGGGYTF.

This clone was counted once. This rearrangement joins TRBV4-2 to TRBJ2-2, with TRBD1 matching over 9 bases. Germline V gene sequence: CDR1 LGHNA, CDR2 YNFKEQ. The CDR3 covers 17 residues. V lost 3 bases, J lost 6 bases, and 11 bases stayed unmatched. For the CDR3, the DNA is TGTGCCAGCAGCCAGAGGGGCCGTACAGGGGGCGCCGGGGAGCTGTTTTTT. It translates to CASSQRGRTGGAGELFF.

The chain is built from TRBV19 and TRBJ2-2; D unresolved. V lost 7 bases, J lost 7 bases, and 10 bases lay in between. The CDR3 length is 12 residues. The germline CDR1 and CDR2 sequences are LNHDA and SQIVND (reference sequence). Here the CDR3 DNA reads TGTGCCAGTAAAAGTACGTACGGGGAGCTGTTTTTT. It translates to CASKSTYGELFF.

V is TRBV18 and J is TRBJ2-7, with 7 bases identical to TRBD1. Germline loops: CDR1 KGHSH, CDR2 LQKENI. CDR3 length: 15 residues. With V trimmed by 1 base and J by 2 bases, 5 bases remained unmatched. DNA for the CDR3: TGTGCCAGCTCACCACGAGACGGGACAGCCTACGAGCAGTACGTC. Translated: CASSPRDGTAYEQYV.

The gene calls are TRBV6-5 and TRBJ1-1; D unclear. Germline loops: CDR1 MNHEY, CDR2 SVGAGI. The CDR3 consists of 12 residues. V lost 6 bases and J 6 bases, leaving 11 bases between the germline ends. CDR3 DNA sequence: TGTGCCAGCAGAGAAGGGCAGTCTGAAGCTTTCTTT. Its translation: CASREGQSEAFF.

The genes are TRBV25-1 and TRBJ1-1; the D gene is possibly TRBD1 (6 bases). The V end lost 4 bases, the J end lost 4 bases, and 10 bases lay between the germline ends. Germline CDR1 is MGHDK and CDR2 is SYGVNS. This CDR3 has 13 amino acids. CDR3 coding DNA: TGTGCCAGCAGTGTTCAGGGGATCACTGAAGCTTTCTTT. Its translation: CASSVQGITEAFF.

This chain uses TRBV25-1 with TRBJ2-1; 13 bases are a match to TRBD2. The trim removed 6 bases at V and 5 bases at J, leaving 4 bases unmatched. The CDR3 has 15 residues. Per germline, CDR1 MGHDK and CDR2 SYGVNS. The chain's CDR3 is CASRLAGGPHNEQFF. In DNA form, the CDR3 reads TGTGCCAGCAGACTAGCGGGAGGGCCCCACAATGAGCAGTTCTTC.

The chain joins TRBV7-3 to TRBJ2-3; the match to TRBD2 covers 8 bases. The CDR3 spans 15 residues. CDR1 and CDR2 from the germline V gene are SGHTA and FQGTGA. Trimming removed 2 bases from V and 4 bases from J; junction bases left unmatched: 5. The CDR3 sequence is CASSLQGLASDTQYF. CDR3 in DNA: TGTGCCAGCAGCTTACAAGGACTAGCTTCAGATACGCAGTATTTT.

A single count supports this clone. The CDR3 DNA follows: TGTGCCAGCAGCTCCGGACAGACAATGAACACTGAAGCTTTCTTT. It yields the protein CASSSGQTMNTEAFF. The chain links TRBV11-2 to TRBJ1-1; TRBD1 is a possible D gene (6 bases). Looked up from germline, CDR1 is SGHAT and CDR2 is FQNNGV. The V end lost 4 bases, the J end lost 0 bases, and 12 bases lay between the germline ends. The CDR3 is 15 residues long.

This chain uses TRBV14 with TRBJ2-5; perhaps TRBD2 as D (6 bases). The CDR3 is 17 residues long. CDR1 is SGHDN and CDR2 is FVKESK in the germline V gene. V was trimmed by 1 base and J by 5 bases, leaving 20 bases between them. CDR3 DNA: TGTGCCAGCAGCCAAGTGGGGAGGTTGAACGTCGCGGAGACCCAGTACTTC. It specifies CASSQVGRLNVAETQYF.

The chain employs TRBV6-5 and TRBJ2-5; tentative D call: TRBD2 (7 bases). Germline CDR1 is MNHEY and CDR2 is SVGAGI. V dropped 7 bases and J dropped 4 bases, with 13 bases sitting between them. This CDR3 comprises 13 residues. The CDR3 bases are TGTGCCAGCAACGGGGGGCTCCGAGAGACCCAGTACTTC. It is translated as CASNGGLRETQYF.

J is TRBJ1-4 and V is TRBV28; D not resolved. V was pared by 9 bases and J by 10 bases, with 12 bases between. CDR1 and CDR2 from the germline V gene are MDHEN and SYDVKM. This CDR3 region has 11 residues. Here the CDR3 DNA reads TGTGCCAGTCGCTCGGCGGGAAAACTGTTTTTT. This sequence encodes CASRSAGKLFF. The whole variable domain, remainder taken from reference TRBV28 and TRBJ1-4, is DVKVTQSSRYLVKRTGEKVFLECVQDMDHENMFWYRQDPGLGLRLIYFSYDVKMKEKGDIPEGYSVSREKKERFSLILESASTNQTSMYLCASRSAGKLFFGSGTQLSVL.

CDR3 sequence reads: CASGLVLGQANTGELFF. CDR3 nucleotide sequence: TGTGCTAGTGGTTTGGTACTCGGGCAGGCGAACACCGGGGAGCTGTTTTTT. The rearrangement joins TRBV12-5 to TRBJ2-2; D gene ambiguous. Trimming shortened V by 0 bases and J by 0 bases, and 11 bases separated the two germline ends. There are 17 residues in the CDR3. The germline V gene encodes CDR1 LGHNT and CDR2 FRNRAP.

This clone was seen only a few times. V is TRBV11-3 and J is TRBJ1-1, with D perhaps matching TRBD1 (5 bases). Trimming pared 4 bases from V and 10 bases from J, leaving 16 bases between. Germline CDR1 reads SGHNT; CDR2 reads YENEEA. The CDR3 loop spans 13 amino acids. CDR3 coding DNA: TGTGCCAGCAGCTGGGGTGGGAGGGGACGAGCTTTCTTT. Translated: CASSWGGRGRAFF. Filled out from reference TRBV11-3 and TRBJ1-1, the complete variable domain reads EAGVVQSPRYKIIEKKQPVAFWCNPISGHNTLYWYLQNLGQGPELLIRYENEEAVDDSQLPKDRFSAERLKGVDSTLKIQPAELGDSAVYLCASSWGGRGRAFFGQGTRLTVV.

This clone occurred once. This chain connects TRBV9 to TRBJ2-7; TRBD1 might be the D (5 bases). V was pared by 0 bases and J by 2 bases, with 9 bases between. CDR3 length: 14 amino acids. Germline CDR1 and CDR2: SGDLS and YYNGEE. The CDR3 DNA follows: TGTGCCAGCAGCGTAGATGGCAGGGCCTACGAGCAGTACTTC. This translates into CASSVDGRAYEQYF.

This chain links TRBV11-2 with TRBJ2-2; D unclear. The V gene lost 2 bases and the J gene lost 1 base, with 5 bases spanning the gap. CDR3 length: 14 residues. CDR1 and CDR2 from the germline V gene are SGHAT and FQNNGV. This chain's CDR3 is CASSLRQNTGELFF. The DNA for the CDR3 is TGTGCCAGCAGCTTAAGACAGAACACCGGGGAGCTGTTTTTT. Together with reference TRBV11-2 and TRBJ2-2, the CDR3 gives the full variable domain: EAGVAQSPRYKIIEKRQSVAFWCNPISGHATLYWYQQILGQGPKLLIQFQNNGVVDDSQLPKDRFSAERLKGVDSTLKIQPAKLEDSAVYLCASSLRQNTGELFFGEGSRLTVL.

The chain couples TRBV7-8 to TRBJ2-3, with 7 bases lining up with TRBD2. CDR3 length: 13 residues. Unmatched junction bases numbered 8, after V lost 4 bases and J lost 10 bases. Germline V gene sequence: CDR1 SGHVS, CDR2 FQNEAQ. The CDR3 nucleotides read TGTGCCAGCAGCTCCCGACTAGCAGGTTCGCAGTATTTT. It specifies CASSSRLAGSQYF. Using reference TRBV7-8 and TRBJ2-3 for the parts outside the CDR3, the full variable domain is GAGVSQSPRYKVAKRGQDVALRCDPISGHVSLFWYQQALGQGPEFLTYFQNEAQLDKSGLPSDRFFAERPEGSVSTLKIQRTQQEDSAVYLCASSSRLAGSQYFGPGTRLTVL.

V gene TRBV11-2 combines with J gene TRBJ2-5; the D is unclear. Germline V gene lookup returns CDR1 SGHAT and CDR2 FQNNGV. The CDR3 totals 14 residues. Trimming shortened V by 2 bases and J by 0 bases, and 7 bases separated the two germline ends. The CDR3 is CASSLTYNQETQYF. The CDR3 region has the DNA TGTGCCAGCAGCTTAACCTACAACCAAGAGACCCAGTACTTC. Variable domain in full (rest from reference TRBV11-2 and TRBJ2-5): EAGVAQSPRYKIIEKRQSVAFWCNPISGHATLYWYQQILGQGPKLLIQFQNNGVVDDSQLPKDRFSAERLKGVDSTLKIQPAKLEDSAVYLCASSLTYNQETQYFGPGTRLLVL.

This clone was observed once. V gene TRBV7-2 combines with J gene TRBJ2-3, with 8 positions matching TRBD2. V lost 4 bases and J lost 8; bases outside the gene matches: 8. This CDR3 spans 14 amino acids. Germline CDR1 SGHTA, CDR2 FQGNSA. The CDR3 bases are TGTGCCAGCAGCTCCTCCCGGACTAGCATTACGCAGTATTTT. Translating it yields CASSSSRTSITQYF.

This chain links TRBV9 with TRBJ2-1, with TRBD2 identical over 11 bases. The CDR3 is 18 residues long. V dropped 3 bases and J dropped 5; count of bases not matched to a gene: 13. CDR1 and CDR2 (germline): SGDLS, YYNGEE. The CDR3 region has the DNA TGTGCCAGCAGCGCAAGGGACAAGGGACTAGCGGCTGACAATGAGCAGTTCTTC. Its protein product is CASSARDKGLAADNEQFF. The entire variable domain, with the rest obtained from reference TRBV9 and TRBJ2-1, is as follows: DSGVTQTPKHLITATGQRVTLRCSPRSGDLSVYWYQQSLDQGLQFLIQYYNGEERAKGNILERFSAQQFPDLHSELNLSSLELGDSALYFCASSARDKGLAADNEQFFGPGTRLTVL.

The chain links TRBV14 to TRBJ2-2; 7 bases are a match to TRBD2. CDR3 length equals 16 residues. The germline V gene encodes CDR1 SGHDN and CDR2 FVKESK. V shed 4 bases and J 3 bases; nucleotides not matched to a gene: 8. Here the CDR3 reads CASSPRGRAYTGELFF. CDR3 nucleotides: TGTGCCAGCAGCCCCCGTGGGAGGGCGTACACCGGGGAGCTGTTTTTT.

The CDR3 protein is CASSLELSTGEQYV. The CDR3 region has the DNA TGTGCCAGCAGCTTAGAGTTGTCCACCGGAGAGCAGTACGTC. V is TRBV7-9 and J is TRBJ2-7; D call uncertain. V gave up 1 base and J gave up 7 bases, with 14 bases separating them. CDR3 length equals 14 residues. Germline values: CDR1 SEHNR, CDR2 FQNEAQ (reference sequence).

The V gene is TRBV9, the J gene TRBJ2-6; TRBD1 agrees at 7 bases. The germline V gene encodes CDR1 SGDLS and CDR2 YYNGEE. This CDR3 is built from 18 residues. V lost 2 bases, J lost 0 bases, and 8 bases stayed unmatched. The CDR3 region has the DNA TGTGCCAGCAGCGTTCGGACAGGAACAAACTCTGGGGCCAACGTCCTGACTTTC. Translation: CASSVRTGTNSGANVLTF.

CDR3 region: CASRETGNNYGYTF. The CDR3 nucleotides read TGTGCCAGCAGGGAGACAGGGAATAACTATGGCTACACCTTC. This chain links TRBV2 with TRBJ1-2; 7 nucleotides agree with TRBD1. Trimming took 6 bases from V and 1 from J; bases not matched to a gene: 5. The CDR3 has 14 amino acids. The germline V gene encodes CDR1 SNHLY and CDR2 FYNNEI.

V is TRBV23-1 and J is TRBJ2-2; D tentatively fits TRBD1 or TRBD2 (5 bases each). TRBV23-1 is filed as an ORF, its function uncertain. The CDR3 has 17 amino acids. V lost 5 bases to trimming and J lost 3 bases, with 19 bases between them. This chain's CDR3 is CASSLGEQVSDTGELFF. For the CDR3, the DNA is TGCGCCAGCAGTTTGGGGGAGCAGGTGAGCGACACCGGGGAGCTGTTTTTT.

The CDR3 bases are TGCGCCAGCAGCCCTTCGAAAGGGGTCCTCAATTCACCCCTCCACTTT. This codes for CASSPSKGVLNSPLHF. The chain couples TRBV4-1 to TRBJ1-6, with D possibly TRBD1 on 5 matching bases. The CDR3 runs to 16 residues. Germline V lookup: CDR1 MGHRA, CDR2 YSYEKL. With 4 bases removed from V and 7 bases from J, the gap between germline ends came to 17 bases.